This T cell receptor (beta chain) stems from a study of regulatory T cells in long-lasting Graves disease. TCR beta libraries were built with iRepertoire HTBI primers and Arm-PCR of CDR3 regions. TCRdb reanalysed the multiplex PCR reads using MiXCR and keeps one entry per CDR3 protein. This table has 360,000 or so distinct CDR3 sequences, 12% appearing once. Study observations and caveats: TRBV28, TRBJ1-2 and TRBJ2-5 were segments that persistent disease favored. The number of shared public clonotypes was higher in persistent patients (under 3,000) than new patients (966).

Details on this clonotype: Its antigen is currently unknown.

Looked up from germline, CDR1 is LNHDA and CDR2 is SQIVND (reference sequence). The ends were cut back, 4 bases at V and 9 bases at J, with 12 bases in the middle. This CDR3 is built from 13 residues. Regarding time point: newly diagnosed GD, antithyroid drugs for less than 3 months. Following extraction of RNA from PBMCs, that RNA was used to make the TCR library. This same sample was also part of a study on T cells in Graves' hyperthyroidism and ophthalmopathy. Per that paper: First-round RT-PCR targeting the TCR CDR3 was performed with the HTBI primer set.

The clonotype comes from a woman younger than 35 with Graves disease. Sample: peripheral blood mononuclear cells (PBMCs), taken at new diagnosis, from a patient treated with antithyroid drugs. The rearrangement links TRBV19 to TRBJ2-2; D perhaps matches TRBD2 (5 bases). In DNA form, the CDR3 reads TGTGCCAGTAGTAAGACCATAGCGAGGGAGCTGTTTTTT. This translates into CASSKTIARELFF.